The 15 T cell receptor beta chains below were found in one sample sequenced in a study of vaccination effects on CD4 cells after COVID-19. Culture lasted around eleven days before CD4+ T cell isolation. This person caught SARS-CoV-2 sometime from March to December 2020, and PCR testing confirmed the infection. The cohort was immunized with two doses of either the BNT162b2 or mRNA-1273 vaccine. Assay: immunoSEQ multiplex PCR; the TCRdb copy retains only in-frame clones and omits some. The sample includes tens of thousands of clones, about 75% seen only once; the top ten take 6.5% to 7.5%. Antigens of these TCRs are unknown. The starting material was CD4+ T cells from PBMCs cultured without peptide, obtained after COVID-19 vaccination. The receptors were gathered from a human donor who had a prior SARS-CoV-2 infection.

The chain employs TRBV21-1 and TRBJ1-5; the table's D call TRBD1 went unverified against the DNA. TRBV21-1 is tagged as a pseudogene. This CDR3 contains 22 residues. The CDR3, as DNA: TGTGCCAGCAGCAAAAGAATCCTCCGAGACGGACAGGGGAGGGATAGCAATCAGCCCCAGCATTTT. This sequence encodes CASSKRILRDGQGRDSNQPQHF.

This sequence joins TRBV7-9 and TRBJ2-2; D perhaps matches TRBD2 (5 bases). There are 14 residues in the CDR3. V was pared by 1 base and J by 6 bases, with 9 bases between. Germline-derived CDR1 and CDR2 are SEHNR and FQNEAQ (reference sequence). The CDR3 DNA is TGTGCCAGCAGCTTAGGTCTAGCCGCCGGGGAGCTGTTTTTT. Translated, it gives CASSLGLAAGELFF.

The rearrangement joins TRBV10-3 to TRBJ1-6; D may be TRBD1 (6 bases). Germline-derived CDR1 and CDR2 are ENHRY and SYGVKD. The CDR3 loop spans 15 amino acids. V was trimmed by 7 bases and J by 10 bases, leaving 20 bases between them. The CDR3 DNA sequence: TGTGCCATCACCTCAGGTGCCCAGGGGAAATCACCCCTCCACTTT. Translating gives CAITSGAQGKSPLHF.

This chain links TRBV3-1 (or the pseudogene TRBV3-2) with TRBJ1-2; D is uncertain. The V and J ends lost 4 bases and 4 bases respectively, with 10 bases between them. CDR3 size: 13 residues. The germline CDR1 and CDR2 sequences are LGHDT and YNNKEL (reference sequence). The CDR3 sequence is CASSPVPAYGYTF. Here the CDR3 DNA reads TGTGCCAGCAGCCCCGTTCCCGCCTATGGCTACACCTTC.

The chain links TRBV11-2 to TRBJ2-7; 8 bases are shared with TRBD2. V gave up 4 bases and J gave up 3 bases; unmatched junction bases: 5. Germline V CDR1 and CDR2: SGHAT, FQNNGV. CDR3 length equals 14 residues. This CDR3 reads CASSSIRGGYEQYF. In DNA, the CDR3 is TGTGCCAGCAGCTCCATCCGGGGGGGCTACGAGCAGTACTTC.

The chain recombines TRBV24-1 with TRBJ2-3, with TRBD2 matching over 12 bases. The CDR3 sequence is 15 residues long. The V gene end was trimmed by 3 bases and the J gene end by 6 bases; junction bases not matched to a gene: 3. Per germline, CDR1 KGHDR and CDR2 SFDVKD. The CDR3 DNA sequence: TGTGCCACCAGTGATCCCGGGACTAGCGGGGATACGCAGTATTTT. It encodes CATSDPGTSGDTQYF.

This clone appeared a few times. The J gene is TRBJ1-1, the V gene TRBV5-4, with D uncertain. Germline CDR1 is SGHNT and CDR2 is YYREEE (reference sequence). Trimming pared 3 bases from V and 12 bases from J, leaving 21 bases between. The CDR3 is 14 residues long. The CDR3 here is CASSSQSGAVVTFF. The CDR3 DNA reads TGTGCCAGCAGCTCACAGTCGGGAGCCGTGGTGACTTTCTTT.

The chain links TRBV5-8 to TRBJ2-4; D is unresolved. There are 13 residues in the CDR3. The V end was cut by 0 bases, the J end by 2 bases, with 3 bases between. The germline gives CDR1 SGHTS, CDR2 YDEGEE. CDR3 residues: CASSLGSKNIQYF. The CDR3 nucleotides read TGTGCCAGCAGCTTGGGGTCCAAAAACATTCAGTACTTC.

This clone was detected a few times. The chain employs TRBV2 and TRBJ1-2; 7 bases line up with TRBD1. Germline CDR1 reads SNHLY; CDR2 reads FYNNEI. Trimming removed 8 bases from V and 7 bases from J; junction bases left unmatched: 19. The CDR3 runs to 16 residues. The chain's CDR3 is CASLPGTARVMGGYTF. CDR3 nucleotides: TGTGCCAGCCTACCCGGGACAGCCCGGGTGATGGGTGGCTACACCTTC.

The chain carries TRBV11-3 and TRBJ2-7, with 9 bases fitting TRBD2. The CDR3 length is 14 residues. Trimming cost V 5 bases and J 6 bases; bases outside gene matches: 8. CDR1 is SGHNT and CDR2 is YENEEA in the germline V gene. CDR3 in amino acids: CASSEGLAYGEQYF. The CDR3 DNA reads TGTGCCAGCAGCGAAGGACTAGCGTACGGCGAGCAGTACTTC. Full variable domain (remainder filled in from reference TRBV11-3 and TRBJ2-7): EAGVVQSPRYKIIEKKQPVAFWCNPISGHNTLYWYLQNLGQGPELLIRYENEEAVDDSQLPKDRFSAERLKGVDSTLKIQPAELGDSAVYLCASSEGLAYGEQYFGPGTRLTVT.

In nucleotides, the CDR3 is TGTGCCAGCACTTCGCGCAGGGGGCCGCCCTACGAGCAGTACTTC. Amino acids: CASTSRRGPPYEQYF. The chain combines TRBV25-1 with TRBJ2-7; 8 bases match TRBD1. The V segment lost 7 bases and the J segment 2 bases; nucleotides outside the gene matches: 10. The length of the CDR3 is 15 residues. Germline CDR1 MGHDK, CDR2 SYGVNS.

CDR3 DNA: TGTGCCAGCAGCAGGGGGCTTAGCACCGGGGAGCTGTTTTTT. It encodes CASSRGLSTGELFF. The J gene is TRBJ2-2, the V gene TRBV6-2 or TRBV6-3; 8 bases agree with TRBD1. Germline V lookup: CDR1 MNHEY, CDR2 SVGEGT. The CDR3 consists of 14 residues. V shed 6 bases, J shed 4 bases, and the junction held 4 bases outside the gene matches.

The gene calls are TRBV6-1 and TRBJ2-1, with TRBD1 as a possible D gene (5 bases). CDR1 and CDR2 from the germline V gene are MNHNS and SASEGT. V shed 2 bases and J shed 1 base, with 9 bases lying between them. This CDR3 has 15 amino acids. The CDR3 bases are TGTGCCAGCAGTGAATACAGGCCGTCCTACAATGAGCAGTTCTTC. Amino acids: CASSEYRPSYNEQFF.

The rearrangement uses TRBV4-1 and TRBJ2-5; the D is unclear. This CDR3 contains 14 residues. Trimming took 2 bases from V and 5 from J, leaving 12 bases between them. Germline lookup yields CDR1 MGHRA and CDR2 YSYEKL. For the CDR3, the DNA is TGCGCCAGCAGCCAACAGAGCCAAGGGGAGACCCAGTACTTC. This translates into CASSQQSQGETQYF.

This sequence joins TRBV7-9 and TRBJ2-2; 7 bases are a match to TRBD1. V was clipped by 0 bases and J by 5 bases; unmatched bases: 6. Germline V gene lookup returns CDR1 SEHNR and CDR2 FQNEAQ (reference sequence). This CDR3 region has 16 residues. The CDR3 reads CASSLAGTDLTGELFF. The CDR3 DNA follows: TGTGCCAGCAGCTTAGCCGGGACAGACCTTACCGGGGAGCTGTTTTTT.